This T cell receptor beta chain was captured in a study of T-cell memory formation after mild COVID-19. TCR alpha and TCR beta cDNA libraries with sample barcodes and UMIs came from 5'RACE using constant-segment primers. TCRdb processed the 5' RACE reads anew with MiXCR; each CDR3 protein has one entry. Here the sample spans 360,000 or so distinct CDR3 sequences, 25% to 30% being singletons. Sequenced sample: PBMCs or a T cell subset sorted from them (not recorded which). The clonotype was recovered from an adult woman who had mild COVID-19 (a few samples of this study predate the infection). Cell type and time point are not known.

The chain's CDR3 is CSASTGTATYEQYF. CDR3 sequence (DNA): TGCAGTGCTAGTACCGGGACGGCGACCTACGAGCAGTACTTC. This sequence joins TRBV20-1 and TRBJ2-7; tentatively, D is TRBD1 or TRBD2 (5 bases each). CDR3 length: 14 amino acids. Trimming left V 3 bases short and J 2 bases short, with 14 bases between. Germline-derived CDR1 and CDR2 are DFQATT and SNEGSKA (reference sequence).